This T cell receptor beta chain was observed in a study of blood T cell repertoires in COVID-19. Study as a whole: Specimens from acute and convalescent COVID-19 originated in the United States, Italy and Spain.

This clone was detected only once. The CDR3 sequence is 13 residues long. Germline V gene sequence: CDR1 GTSNPN, CDR2 SVGIG (reference sequence). Trimming took off 3 bases at V and 6 bases at J, with 14 bases between the two ends. Repertoires were generated with immunoSEQ multiplex PCR, while TCRdb's copy carries only in-frame clones and drops some. The data hold 250,000 to 300,000 clones, with 89% observed a single time. Input material: peripheral blood. The receptor comes from a woman aged 35 to 49 who had recovered from COVID-19. The J gene is TRBJ1-1, the V gene TRBV30; D unresolved. The CDR3 sequence: CAWRVLSLPEAFF. CDR3 in DNA: TGTGCCTGGAGGGTTTTGAGTCTCCCTGAAGCTTTCTTT.